The source of this TCR beta chain is a study of OX40 agonist ivuxolimab in advanced cancers. Study background: Mean age approximately 61 years, range roughly 20 to 85; 82.7% male. Study findings and constraints: The study observed clonal expansion of CD4+ and CD8+ blood T cells by week 6 at 0.1 to 3.0 mg/kg. In the 0.1-3.0 mg/kg groups, partial responders showed among the lowest expansion. More expanded clones were found, on average, in CD8+ than in CD4+ T cells.

This CDR3 has 14 residues. The V gene lost 2 bases and the J gene lost 1 base, with 8 bases spanning the gap. CDR1 and CDR2 (germline): SGHVS, FNYEAQ. Some clones are missing from TCRdb's copy, which holds only in-frame ones; the method was immunoSEQ multiplex PCR. The data contain 70,000 to 90,000 clones, about 88% of them singletons. Comment on this clone: Its specificity is unknown.

The receptor's source is an adult with an advanced solid tumor such as melanoma, head and neck, liver or kidney cancer. The chain employs TRBV7-6 and TRBJ1-1; D ambiguous. Sequences were derived from CD4+ or CD8+ T cells sorted from blood, sampled in a trial of the OX40 agonist ivuxolimab. CDR3 residues: CASSLSATNTEAFF. CDR3 bases: TGTGCCAGCAGCTTATCAGCTACGAACACTGAAGCTTTCTTT.